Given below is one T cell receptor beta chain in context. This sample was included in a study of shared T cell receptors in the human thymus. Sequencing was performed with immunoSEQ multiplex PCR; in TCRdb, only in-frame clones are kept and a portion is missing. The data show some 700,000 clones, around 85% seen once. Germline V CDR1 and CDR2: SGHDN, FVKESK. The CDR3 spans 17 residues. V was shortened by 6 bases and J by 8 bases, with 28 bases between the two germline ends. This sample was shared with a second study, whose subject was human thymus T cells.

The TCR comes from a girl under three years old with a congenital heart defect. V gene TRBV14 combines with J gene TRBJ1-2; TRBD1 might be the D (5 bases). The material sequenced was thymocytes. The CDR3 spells CASRPNNHNLTQAGYTF. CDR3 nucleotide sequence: TGTGCCAGCAGGCCGAATAACCATAACTTGACACAGGCGGGCTACACCTTC.